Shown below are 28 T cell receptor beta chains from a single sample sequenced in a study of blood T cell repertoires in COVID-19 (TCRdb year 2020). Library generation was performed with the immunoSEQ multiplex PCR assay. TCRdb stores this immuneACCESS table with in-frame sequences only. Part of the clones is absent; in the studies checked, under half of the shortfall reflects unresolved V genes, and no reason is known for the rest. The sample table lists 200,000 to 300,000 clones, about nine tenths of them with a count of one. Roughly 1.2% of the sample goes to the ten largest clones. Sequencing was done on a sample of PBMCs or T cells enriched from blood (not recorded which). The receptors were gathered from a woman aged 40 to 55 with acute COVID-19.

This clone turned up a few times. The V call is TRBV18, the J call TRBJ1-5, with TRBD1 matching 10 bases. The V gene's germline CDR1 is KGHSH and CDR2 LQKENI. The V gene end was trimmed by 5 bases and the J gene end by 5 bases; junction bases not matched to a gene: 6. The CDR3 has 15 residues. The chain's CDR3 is CASSATGGADQPQHF. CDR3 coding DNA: TGTGCCAGCTCAGCGACAGGGGGCGCGGATCAGCCCCAGCATTTT.

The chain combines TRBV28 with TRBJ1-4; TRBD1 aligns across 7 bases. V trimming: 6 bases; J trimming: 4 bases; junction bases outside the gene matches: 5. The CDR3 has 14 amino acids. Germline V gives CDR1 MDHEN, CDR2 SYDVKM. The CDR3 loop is CASSWGTVNEKLFF. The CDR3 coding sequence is TGTGCCAGCAGCTGGGGGACAGTTAATGAAAAACTGTTTTTT.

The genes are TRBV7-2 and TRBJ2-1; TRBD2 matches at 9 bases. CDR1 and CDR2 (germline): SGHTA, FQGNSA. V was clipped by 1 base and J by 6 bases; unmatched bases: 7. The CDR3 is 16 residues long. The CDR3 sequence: CASSLGAGLASNEQFF. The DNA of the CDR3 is TGTGCCAGCAGCTTAGGGGCTGGACTAGCGTCCAATGAGCAGTTCTTC.

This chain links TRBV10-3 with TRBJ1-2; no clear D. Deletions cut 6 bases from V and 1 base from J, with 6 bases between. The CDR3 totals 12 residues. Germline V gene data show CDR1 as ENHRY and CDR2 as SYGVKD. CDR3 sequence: CAIRTDNYGYTF. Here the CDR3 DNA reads TGTGCCATCAGAACAGATAACTATGGCTACACCTTC.

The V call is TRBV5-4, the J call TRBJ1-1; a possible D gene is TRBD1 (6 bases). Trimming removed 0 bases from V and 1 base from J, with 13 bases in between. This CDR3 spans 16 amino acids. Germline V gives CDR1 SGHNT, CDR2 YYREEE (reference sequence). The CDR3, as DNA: TGTGCCAGCAGCTTGGGAGGGGGAGGGTGGAACACTGAAGCTTTCTTT. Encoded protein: CASSLGGGGWNTEAFF. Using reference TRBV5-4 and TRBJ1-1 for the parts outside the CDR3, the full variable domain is ETGVTQSPTHLIKTRGQQVTLRCSSQSGHNTVSWYQQALGQGPQFIFQYYREEENGRGNFPPRFSGLQFPNYSSELNVNALELDDSALYLCASSLGGGGWNTEAFFGQGTRLTVV.

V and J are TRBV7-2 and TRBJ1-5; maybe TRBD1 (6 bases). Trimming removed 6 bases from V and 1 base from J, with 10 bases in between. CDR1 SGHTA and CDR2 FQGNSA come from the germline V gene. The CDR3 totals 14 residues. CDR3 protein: CASRERGSNQPQHF. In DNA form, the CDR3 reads TGTGCCAGCAGGGAGAGGGGGAGCAATCAGCCCCAGCATTTT.

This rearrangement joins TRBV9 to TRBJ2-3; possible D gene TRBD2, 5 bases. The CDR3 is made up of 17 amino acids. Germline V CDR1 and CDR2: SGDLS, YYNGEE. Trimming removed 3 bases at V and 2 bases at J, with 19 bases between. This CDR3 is CASSATGSSGFTDTQYF. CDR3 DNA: TGTGCCAGCAGCGCTACTGGGTCCTCGGGATTCACAGATACGCAGTATTTT.

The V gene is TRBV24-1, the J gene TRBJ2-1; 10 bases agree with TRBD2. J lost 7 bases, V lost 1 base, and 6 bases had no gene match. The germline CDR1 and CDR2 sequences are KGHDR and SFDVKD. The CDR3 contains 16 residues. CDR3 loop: CATSDFLAGAANEQFF. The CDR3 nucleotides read TGTGCCACCAGTGATTTTCTAGCGGGGGCGGCTAATGAGCAGTTCTTC.

The CDR3 nucleotides read TGTGCCAGCATCCAAGGGAGACAGGGACCCCAAGGTGAAGCTTTCTTT. Amino acids: CASIQGRQGPQGEAFF. This rearrangement joins TRBV27 to TRBJ1-1, with TRBD1 matching over 7 bases. Germline V gene data show CDR1 as MNHEY and CDR2 as SMNVEV (reference sequence). The CDR3 totals 16 residues. Trimming cost V 7 bases and J 7 bases; bases outside gene matches: 18.

The CDR3 region has the DNA TGCACCAGCAGCCCCGAAGCGGGAGTAAACGAGCAGTACTTC. The encoded protein is CTSSPEAGVNEQYF. This chain uses TRBV1 with TRBJ2-7; the table's D call TRBD2 went unverified against the DNA. TRBV1 is a known pseudogene. The CDR3 runs to 14 residues.

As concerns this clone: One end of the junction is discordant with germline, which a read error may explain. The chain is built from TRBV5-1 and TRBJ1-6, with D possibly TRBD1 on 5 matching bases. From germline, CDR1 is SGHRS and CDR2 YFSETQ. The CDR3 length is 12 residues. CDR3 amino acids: CASRLEGSPLHF. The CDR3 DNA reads TGCGCCAGCAGGTTGGAGGGGTCACCCCTCCACTTT.

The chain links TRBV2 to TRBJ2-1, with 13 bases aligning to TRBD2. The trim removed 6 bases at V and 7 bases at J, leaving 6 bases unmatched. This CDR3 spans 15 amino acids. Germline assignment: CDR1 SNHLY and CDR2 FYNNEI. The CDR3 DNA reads TGTGCCAGCAGGCGGACTAGCGGGAGTAAGAATGAGCAGTTCTTC. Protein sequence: CASRRTSGSKNEQFF. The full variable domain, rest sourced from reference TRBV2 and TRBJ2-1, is EPEVTQTPSHQVTQMGQEVILRCVPISNHLYFYWYRQILGQKVEFLVSFYNNEISEKSEIFDDQFSVERPDGSNFTLKIRSTKLEDSAMYFCASRRTSGSKNEQFFGPGTRLTVL.

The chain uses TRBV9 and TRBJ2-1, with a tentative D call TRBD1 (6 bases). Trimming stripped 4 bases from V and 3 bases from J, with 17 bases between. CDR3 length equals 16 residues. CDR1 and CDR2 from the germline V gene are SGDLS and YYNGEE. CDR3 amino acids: CASSKDGTPLYNEQFF. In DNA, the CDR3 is TGTGCCAGCAGCAAAGACGGGACACCCCTCTACAATGAGCAGTTCTTC.

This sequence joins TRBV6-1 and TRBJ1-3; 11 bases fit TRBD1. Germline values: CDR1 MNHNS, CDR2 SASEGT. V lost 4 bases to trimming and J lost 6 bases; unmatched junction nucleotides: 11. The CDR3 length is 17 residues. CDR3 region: CASSAPGTGGRENTIYF. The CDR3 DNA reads TGTGCCAGCAGTGCCCCCGGGACAGGGGGTAGGGAAAACACCATATATTTT.

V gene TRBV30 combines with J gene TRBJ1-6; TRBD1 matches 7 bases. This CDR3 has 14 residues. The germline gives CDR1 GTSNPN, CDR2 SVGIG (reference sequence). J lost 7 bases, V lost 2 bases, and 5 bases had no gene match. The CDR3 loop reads CAWSFTGVNSPLHF. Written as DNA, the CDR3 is TGTGCCTGGAGTTTCACAGGGGTCAATTCACCCCTCCACTTT.

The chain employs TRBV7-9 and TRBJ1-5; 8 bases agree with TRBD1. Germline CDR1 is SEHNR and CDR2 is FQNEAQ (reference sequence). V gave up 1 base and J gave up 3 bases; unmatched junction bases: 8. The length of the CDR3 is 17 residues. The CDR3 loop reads CASSLVIRGQNNQPQHF. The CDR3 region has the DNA TGTGCCAGCAGCTTAGTCATCAGGGGGCAGAACAATCAGCCCCAGCATTTT. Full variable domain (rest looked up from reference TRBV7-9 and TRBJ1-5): DTGVSQNPRHKITKRGQNVTFRCDPISEHNRLYWYRQTLGQGPEFLTYFQNEAQLEKSRLLSDRFSAERPKGSFSTLEIQRTEQGDSAMYLCASSLVIRGQNNQPQHFGDGTRLSIL.

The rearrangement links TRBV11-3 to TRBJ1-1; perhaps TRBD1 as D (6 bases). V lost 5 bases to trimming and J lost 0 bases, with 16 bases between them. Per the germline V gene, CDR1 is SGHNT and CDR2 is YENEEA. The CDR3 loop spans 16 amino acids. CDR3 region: CASSQGGDTVNTEAFF. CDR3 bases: TGTGCCAGCAGCCAAGGGGGGGACACTGTGAACACTGAAGCTTTCTTT.

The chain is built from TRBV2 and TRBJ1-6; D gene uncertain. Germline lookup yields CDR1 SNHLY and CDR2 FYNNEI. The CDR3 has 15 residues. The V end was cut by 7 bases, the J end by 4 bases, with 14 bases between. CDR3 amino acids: CASTADPSYNSPLHF. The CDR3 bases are TGTGCCAGCACGGCGGATCCCAGTTATAATTCACCCCTCCACTTT.

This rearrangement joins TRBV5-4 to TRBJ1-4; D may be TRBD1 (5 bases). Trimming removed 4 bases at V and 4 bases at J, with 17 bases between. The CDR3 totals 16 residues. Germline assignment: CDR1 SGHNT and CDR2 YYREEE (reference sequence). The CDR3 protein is CASSPGVGGNNEKLFF. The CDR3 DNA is TGTGCCAGCAGCCCGGGGGTCGGGGGTAATAATGAAAAACTGTTTTTT.

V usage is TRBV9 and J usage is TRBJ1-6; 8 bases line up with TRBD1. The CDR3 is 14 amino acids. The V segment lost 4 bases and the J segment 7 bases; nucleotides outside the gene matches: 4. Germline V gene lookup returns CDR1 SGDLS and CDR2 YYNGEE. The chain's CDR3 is CASSSGQGNSPLHF. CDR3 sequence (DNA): TGTGCCAGCAGCTCAGGACAGGGCAATTCACCCCTCCACTTT.

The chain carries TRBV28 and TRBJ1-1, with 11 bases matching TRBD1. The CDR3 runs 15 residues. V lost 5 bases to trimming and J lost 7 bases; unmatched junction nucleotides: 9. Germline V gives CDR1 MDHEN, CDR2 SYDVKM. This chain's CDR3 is CASSPGQGAVLEAFF. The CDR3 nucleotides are TGTGCCAGCAGTCCAGGACAGGGGGCAGTTCTTGAAGCTTTCTTT.

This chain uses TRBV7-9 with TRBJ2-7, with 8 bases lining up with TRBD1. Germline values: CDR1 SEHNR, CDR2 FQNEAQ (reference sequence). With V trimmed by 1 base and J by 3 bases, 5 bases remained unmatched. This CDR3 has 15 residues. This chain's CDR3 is CASSLDRTGLYEQYF. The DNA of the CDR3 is TGTGCCAGCAGCTTAGACCGGACAGGGCTCTACGAGCAGTACTTC.

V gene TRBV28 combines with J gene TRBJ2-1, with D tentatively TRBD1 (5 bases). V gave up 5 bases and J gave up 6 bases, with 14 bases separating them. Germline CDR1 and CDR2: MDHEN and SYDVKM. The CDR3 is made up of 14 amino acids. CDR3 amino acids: CASSRTRRSNEQFF. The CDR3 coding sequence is TGTGCCAGCAGTCGGACACGTAGATCCAATGAGCAGTTCTTC. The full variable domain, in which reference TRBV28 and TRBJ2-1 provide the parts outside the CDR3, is DVKVTQSSRYLVKRTGEKVFLECVQDMDHENMFWYRQDPGLGLRLIYFSYDVKMKEKGDIPEGYSVSREKKERFSLILESASTNQTSMYLCASSRTRRSNEQFFGPGTRLTVL.

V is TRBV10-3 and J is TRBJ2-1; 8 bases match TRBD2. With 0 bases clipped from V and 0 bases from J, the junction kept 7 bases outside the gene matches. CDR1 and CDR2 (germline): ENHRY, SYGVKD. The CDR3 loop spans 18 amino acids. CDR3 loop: CAISESIVAGNSYNEQFF. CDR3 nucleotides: TGTGCCATCAGTGAGTCGATCGTAGCGGGGAACTCCTACAATGAGCAGTTCTTC.

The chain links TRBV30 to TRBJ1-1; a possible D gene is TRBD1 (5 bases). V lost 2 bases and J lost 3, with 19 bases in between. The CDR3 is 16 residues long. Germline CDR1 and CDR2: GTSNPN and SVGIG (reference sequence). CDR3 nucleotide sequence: TGTGCCTGGAGTCATGGAGGCGGTTGGGGGGACACTGAAGCTTTCTTT. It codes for CAWSHGGGWGDTEAFF.

The CDR3 DNA is TGTGCCAGCAGTGTCCGGAAGCGGGAGTTCTTC. Its protein is CASSVRKREFF. The chain carries TRBV28 and TRBJ2-1, with a tentative D call TRBD2 (6 bases). This CDR3 region has 11 residues. Germline V gene lookup returns CDR1 MDHEN and CDR2 SYDVKM. V dropped 5 bases and J dropped 14 bases, with 13 bases sitting between them.

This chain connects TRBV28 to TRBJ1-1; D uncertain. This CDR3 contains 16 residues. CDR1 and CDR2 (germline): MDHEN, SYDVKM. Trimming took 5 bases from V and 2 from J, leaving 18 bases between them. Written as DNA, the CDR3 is TGTGCCAGCAGTCCCCGTTTTCGGGAGATCAACACTGAAGCTTTCTTT. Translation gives CASSPRFREINTEAFF. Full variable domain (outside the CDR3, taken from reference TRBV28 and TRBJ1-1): DVKVTQSSRYLVKRTGEKVFLECVQDMDHENMFWYRQDPGLGLRLIYFSYDVKMKEKGDIPEGYSVSREKKERFSLILESASTNQTSMYLCASSPRFREINTEAFFGQGTRLTVV.

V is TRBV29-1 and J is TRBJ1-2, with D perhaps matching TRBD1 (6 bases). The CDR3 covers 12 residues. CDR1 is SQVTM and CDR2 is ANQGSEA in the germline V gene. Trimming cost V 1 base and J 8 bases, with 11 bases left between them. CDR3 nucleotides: TGCAGCGTTGAAGTCAGGGGTGGAGGCTACACCTTC. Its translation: CSVEVRGGGYTF.